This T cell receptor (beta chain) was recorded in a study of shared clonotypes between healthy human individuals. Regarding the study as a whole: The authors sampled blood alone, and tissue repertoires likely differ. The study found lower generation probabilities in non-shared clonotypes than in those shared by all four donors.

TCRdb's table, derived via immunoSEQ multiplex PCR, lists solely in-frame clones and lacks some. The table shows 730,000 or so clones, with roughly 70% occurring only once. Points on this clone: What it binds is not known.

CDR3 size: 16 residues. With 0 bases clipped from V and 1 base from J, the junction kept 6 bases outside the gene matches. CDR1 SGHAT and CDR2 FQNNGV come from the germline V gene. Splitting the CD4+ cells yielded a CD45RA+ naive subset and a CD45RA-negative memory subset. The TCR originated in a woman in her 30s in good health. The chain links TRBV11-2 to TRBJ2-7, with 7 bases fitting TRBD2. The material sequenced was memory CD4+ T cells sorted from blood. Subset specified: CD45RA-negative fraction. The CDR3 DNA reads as TGTGCCAGCAGCTTAGATCCAACAGCGGGATCCTACGAGCAGTACTTC. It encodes CASSLDPTAGSYEQYF. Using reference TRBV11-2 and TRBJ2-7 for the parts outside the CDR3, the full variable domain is EAGVAQSPRYKIIEKRQSVAFWCNPISGHATLYWYQQILGQGPKLLIQFQNNGVVDDSQLPKDRFSAERLKGVDSTLKIQPAKLEDSAVYLCASSLDPTAGSYEQYFGPGTRLTVT.